The rows below give T cell receptor beta chains drawn from one sample of a study of T cells in Graves' hyperthyroidism and ophthalmopathy. TCRdb re-called the multiplex PCR reads with MiXCR, one entry per CDR3 protein. This table holds 450,000 to 600,000 distinct CDR3 sequences, 20% found once. The sample consisted of blood. The receptor source for this set is a man in his forties with Graves' ophthalmopathy. Each CDR3 is given with its conserved first and last residue.

V gene	J gene	CDR3 length	CDR3 protein
TRBV19	TRBJ1-6	15	CASSLQGVGDSPLHF
TRBV11-2	TRBJ2-7	15	CASSLSRGPTYEQYF
TRBV11-1	TRBJ1-2	13	CASSLRLNYGYTF
TRBV5-1	TRBJ1-4	14	CASSSGLTNEKLFF
TRBV7-9	TRBJ2-1	14	CASSLEGPFNEQFF
TRBV7-2	TRBJ2-7	14	CASSYTTGGYEQYF
TRBV18	TRBJ1-3	14	CASSPPSVGNTIYF
TRBV2	TRBJ2-1	17	CASIPSLGGGTYNEQFF
TRBV29-1	TRBJ2-3	13	CSVRTDRTDTQYF
TRBV12-5	TRBJ1-3	16	CASGTGQGASGNTIYF
TRBV7-9	TRBJ2-1	13	CASSLGVQNEQFF
TRBV6-1	TRBJ1-1	11	CASRNPLVAFF
TRBV30	TRBJ1-1	16	CAWSAHEWGTNTEAFF
TRBV5-1	TRBJ1-1	14	CASRDRGRGTEAFF
TRBV27	TRBJ2-1	12	CASSSLDYEQFF
TRBV30	TRBJ2-6	13	CAWKNPGANVLTF
TRBV7-8	TRBJ2-5	14	CASSSQGALETQYF
TRBV6-6	TRBJ2-1	15	CASSYSRGGNNEQFF
TRBV7-9	TRBJ2-1	16	CASSPPPGTGINEQFF
TRBV20-1	TRBJ2-7	13	CSARDDLSYEQYF
TRBV6-1	TRBJ1-1	10	CASSVVWAFF
TRBV20-1	TRBJ2-6	18	CSARAPGRLSSGANVLTF